Below, one T cell receptor beta chain is given with its context. The record originates from a study of blood T cell repertoires in COVID-19. Across the whole study: The origin of the acute and convalescent COVID-19 samples was the United States, Italy and Spain. T cells, B-cell-depleted T cells, or PBMCs supplied cDNA or gDNA.

Germline values: CDR1 MGHRA, CDR2 YSYEKL. Trimming pared 0 bases from V and 3 bases from J, leaving 11 bases between. This CDR3 spans 15 amino acids. In the original processing: How many nucleated cells were present was estimated from reference gene primer amplification. This table comes from immunoSEQ multiplex PCR, and its TCRdb copy is limited to in-frame clones, with some not included. That table is the source of V, J and clone size, and D and trimming were worked out from the DNA. Counted here are 120,000 or so clones, about two thirds occurring once; the ten biggest clones make up about 0.84%. The sample comprised peripheral blood. The J gene is TRBJ1-1, the V gene TRBV4-1; tentatively, D is TRBD1 (6 bases). The clonotype was recovered from a human donor with acute or convalescent COVID-19. The donor label of this sample is uncertain. The CDR3 is CASSQDRGAYTEAFF. As DNA, the CDR3 is TGCGCCAGCAGCCAAGATCGGGGGGCTTACACTGAAGCTTTCTTT.